This T cell receptor (beta chain) was retrieved from a study of T cells in Graves' hyperthyroidism and ophthalmopathy. This CDR3 has 16 residues. The V gene's germline CDR1 is MNHEY and CDR2 SMNVEV (reference sequence). Trimming took 4 bases from V and 0 from J; bases not matched to a gene: 7. Each diagnosis drew on symptoms, thyroxine, TRAb, thyroid ultrasound and orbital computed tomography findings. This clonotype came up many times. As yet, its antigen is unknown. General study points: The model forecast ophthalmopathy, anticipating it by a median approximately 6.2 months before onset. Blood also held most thyroid clonotypes expanded beyond 0.001.

Researchers took RNA transcripts and amplified the TCR beta CDR3 regions from them. An initial round of RT-PCR targeting the TCR CDR3 relied on the HTBI primer set. TCRdb reprocessed the multiplex PCR reads via MiXCR and lists one record per CDR3 protein. The sample has fewer than 850,000 distinct CDR3 sequences, 15% to 20% seen once. The rearrangement uses TRBV27 and TRBJ1-1, with 8 bases identical to TRBD1. Material for sequencing was blood. This sequence was found in a man between 50 and 59 years old with Graves' hyperthyroidism. In DNA form, the CDR3 reads TGTGCCAGCAGTTATCGACAGGGGATCTTGAACACTGAAGCTTTCTTT. It codes for CASSYRQGILNTEAFF.